A single sample gave rise to the 28 T cell receptor beta chains below, sequenced in a study of blood T cell repertoires in COVID-19. The table came from immunoSEQ multiplex PCR; TCRdb's copy has only in-frame clones and leaves some out. The sample shows 360,000 or so clones, 83% of them seen only once. Sequences were obtained from PBMCs or T cells enriched from blood (not recorded which). These receptors were obtained from a woman in her forties or fifties who had recovered from COVID-19.

The gene calls are TRBV19 and TRBJ1-2, with D perhaps TRBD1 (5 bases). Trimming pared 5 bases from V and 12 bases from J, leaving 22 bases between. Germline-derived CDR1 and CDR2 are LNHDA and SQIVND (reference sequence). CDR3 length equals 14 residues. The CDR3 here is CASSPPGGLGGDTF. The DNA of the CDR3 is TGTGCCAGTAGTCCTCCTGGGGGACTCGGTGGGGACACCTTC.

The rearrangement uses TRBV11-3 and TRBJ1-2; D ambiguous. V lost 3 bases and J 4 bases, leaving 6 bases between the germline ends. CDR1 and CDR2 (germline): SGHNT, YENEEA. The CDR3 extends over 12 amino acids. The CDR3 nucleotides are TGTGCCAGCAGCTTTGGGAGCTATGGCTACACCTTC. Translated, it gives CASSFGSYGYTF.

This rearrangement joins TRBV7-3 to TRBJ2-5; a possible D gene is TRBD1 (5 bases). The CDR3 runs 14 residues. Germline V gene data show CDR1 as SGHTA and CDR2 as FQGTGA. V lost 2 bases, J lost 6 bases, and 13 bases lay in between. Here the CDR3 DNA reads TGTGCCAGCAGCTTAGATGCAGGGCAACAGACCCAGTACTTC. Its protein is CASSLDAGQQTQYF.

The chain carries TRBV6-4 and TRBJ2-7, with a weak D call TRBD2 (5 bases). Germline CDR1 reads MRHNA; CDR2 reads SNTAGT. Trimming left V 2 bases short and J 7 bases short, with 21 bases between. The length of the CDR3 is 16 residues. The CDR3 region has the DNA TGTGCCAGCAGTGACCCCCCCCGGGGATACGAGGAGGAGCAGTACTTC. Translation: CASSDPPRGYEEEQYF.

This clone has a single count. This chain links TRBV5-4 with TRBJ2-1; 7 bases are shared with TRBD2. V lost 3 bases to trimming and J lost 7 bases; unmatched junction nucleotides: 19. In germline, CDR1 is SGHNT, CDR2 YYREEE (reference sequence). The length of the CDR3 is 18 residues. The CDR3 spells CASSSWGGSFSWGNEQFF. The DNA for the CDR3 is TGTGCCAGCAGCTCCTGGGGCGGGAGCTTTAGTTGGGGGAATGAGCAGTTCTTC.

DNA for the CDR3: TGTGCCAGCAGAGAGGGGGTAAATAATGAAAAACTGTTTTTT. Translation: CASREGVNNEKLFF. The rearrangement links TRBV4-2 to TRBJ1-4; possible D gene TRBD1, 6 bases. CDR1 and CDR2 (germline): LGHNA, YNFKEQ. CDR3 length: 14 residues. Trimming shortened V by 6 bases and J by 4 bases, and 12 bases separated the two germline ends.

The chain recombines TRBV6-5 with TRBJ2-1, with D uncertain. V was cut by 3 bases and J by 7 bases, with 4 bases left in between. Germline V gene sequence: CDR1 MNHEY, CDR2 SVGAGI. The CDR3 totals 11 residues. The CDR3 bases are TGTGCCAGCAGTTATATAAATGAGCAGTTCTTC. This sequence encodes CASSYINEQFF.

V is TRBV19 and J is TRBJ1-3; 7 bases line up with TRBD1. The J segment lost 6 bases and the V segment lost 6 bases, leaving 11 bases of the junction unmatched. In germline, CDR1 is LNHDA, CDR2 SQIVND (reference sequence). CDR3 length equals 15 residues. This chain's CDR3 is CASSNQRQGVNTIYF. The CDR3 region has the DNA TGTGCCAGTAGCAATCAGCGGCAGGGGGTAAACACCATATATTTT.

This clone was seen only a few times. The V call is TRBV30, the J call TRBJ1-2; D not resolved. V lost 0 bases and J lost 4, with 12 bases in between. The CDR3 has 14 amino acids. Germline V gene data show CDR1 as GTSNPN and CDR2 as SVGIG (reference sequence). The CDR3 reads CAWSVVPSGYGYTF. CDR3 nucleotides: TGTGCCTGGAGTGTAGTGCCATCGGGCTATGGCTACACCTTC.

Comments on this clone: At the DNA level, this CDR3 is encoded by other sequences in the same sample as well. The genes are TRBV6-5 and TRBJ1-5; the D gene is possibly TRBD1 (6 bases). With 7 bases removed from V and 1 base from J, the gap between germline ends came to 11 bases. This CDR3 contains 14 residues. Germline V lookup: CDR1 MNHEY, CDR2 SVGAGI. CDR3 in amino acids: CASNPTGSNQPQHF. For the CDR3, the DNA is TGTGCCAGCAACCCTACAGGGAGCAATCAGCCCCAGCATTTT.

The CDR3 is CASSSRTGRFEAFF. CDR3 nucleotides: TGTGCCAGCAGCTCCCGGACAGGCCGCTTTGAAGCTTTCTTT. This chain links TRBV7-9 with TRBJ1-1; TRBD1 matches 7 bases. V shed 4 bases, J shed 7 bases, and the junction held 9 bases outside the gene matches. The CDR3 spans 14 residues. CDR1 is SEHNR and CDR2 is FQNEAQ in the germline V gene (reference sequence).

This chain joins TRBV18 and TRBJ2-5, with 7 nucleotides matching TRBD1. From germline, CDR1 is KGHSH and CDR2 LQKENI. J gave up 0 bases and V 4 bases, and 5 bases lay outside the gene matches. CDR3 size: 15 residues. This CDR3 is CASSHAGTDQETQYF. The CDR3 DNA follows: TGTGCCAGCTCACATGCCGGGACAGACCAAGAGACCCAGTACTTC.

The chain combines TRBV13 with TRBJ2-1; TRBD1 agrees at 7 bases. The CDR3 is made up of 13 amino acids. Per germline, CDR1 PRHDT and CDR2 FYEKMQ (reference sequence). J gave up 8 bases and V 7 bases, and 8 bases lay outside the gene matches. The CDR3 DNA reads TGTGCCAGCACACCCAGGGGGTTTGATGAGCAGTTCTTC. It specifies CASTPRGFDEQFF. The whole variable domain, filled in from reference TRBV13 and TRBJ2-1, reads AAGVIQSPRHLIKEKRETATLKCYPIPRHDTVYWYQQGPGQDPQFLISFYEKMQSDKGSIPDRFSAQQFSDYHSELNMSSLELGDSALYFCASTPRGFDEQFFGPGTRLTVL.

DNA for the CDR3: TGTGCCAGCAAGACAGGGGGGAACACTGAAGCTTTCTTT. This translates into CASKTGGNTEAFF. The genes are TRBV2 and TRBJ1-1, with TRBD1 identical over 9 bases. Germline V gives CDR1 SNHLY, CDR2 FYNNEI. The V segment lost 7 bases and the J segment 1 base; nucleotides outside the gene matches: 1. The CDR3 totals 13 residues.

CDR3 in amino acids: CASARLGAAEQFF. DNA for the CDR3: TGTGCTAGTGCCAGGCTGGGGGCGGCTGAGCAGTTCTTC. The genes are TRBV12-5 and TRBJ2-1, with a possible D match to TRBD1 (6 bases). CDR3 size: 13 residues. Trimming removed 7 bases from V and 9 bases from J, with 16 bases in between. Germline assignment: CDR1 LGHNT and CDR2 FRNRAP.

The DNA of the CDR3 is TGTGCCAGTAGTACAACAGGGACTAGGGATGAAAAACTGTTTTTT. This translates into CASSTTGTRDEKLFF. The chain employs TRBV19 and TRBJ1-4, with a weak D call TRBD1 (6 bases). This CDR3 is built from 15 residues. The V gene lost 4 bases and the J gene lost 6 bases, with 15 bases spanning the gap. Germline V gene lookup returns CDR1 LNHDA and CDR2 SQIVND (reference sequence).

The chain joins TRBV4-1 to TRBJ2-7; the match to TRBD2 covers 8 bases. Germline loops: CDR1 MGHRA, CDR2 YSYEKL. The CDR3 has 17 residues. V gave up 1 base and J gave up 0 bases; unmatched junction bases: 8. CDR3 in amino acids: CASSQVASGLSSYEQYF. CDR3 DNA sequence: TGCGCCAGCAGCCAAGTTGCTAGCGGGTTGAGCTCCTACGAGCAGTACTTC.

The V call is TRBV6-5, the J call TRBJ1-6; a possible D gene is TRBD1 (5 bases). The germline CDR1 and CDR2 sequences are MNHEY and SVGAGI. V lost 2 bases to trimming and J lost 14 bases, with 10 bases between them. The CDR3 is 12 amino acids. CDR3 protein: CASSYRGATLHF. CDR3 in DNA: TGTGCCAGCAGTTACCGTGGGGCCACCCTCCACTTT.

As concerns this clone: Other DNA sequences in this specimen translate into the identical CDR3. The chain is built from TRBV4-2 and TRBJ2-7; a weak D match, TRBD2 (6 bases). CDR1 and CDR2 (germline): LGHNA, YNFKEQ. Trimming removed 1 base at V and 4 bases at J, with 8 bases between. The CDR3 runs 13 residues. The CDR3 loop is CASSQVRGYEQYF. CDR3 DNA: TGTGCCAGCAGCCAAGTACGGGGGTACGAGCAGTACTTC.

The J gene is TRBJ1-2, the V gene TRBV29-1; no clear D gene. Between the trimmed V and J ends, which lost 5 bases and 5 bases, there was a span of 12 bases. CDR3 length: 12 residues. Germline V lookup: CDR1 SQVTM, CDR2 ANQGSEA. CDR3 nucleotides: TGCAGCGTTTCTGGGCCCGAGTATGGCTACACCTTC. As protein: CSVSGPEYGYTF.

This chain joins TRBV19 and TRBJ1-4; the match to TRBD1 covers 7 bases. Trimming at V came to 5 bases and at J to 3 bases, leaving 6 bases not matched to a gene. The CDR3 spans 15 residues. Germline V gene data show CDR1 as LNHDA and CDR2 as SQIVND (reference sequence). The DNA for the CDR3 is TGTGCCAGTAGTTCAGGGGGACAGCCTAATGAAAAACTGTTTTTT. Its translation is CASSSGGQPNEKLFF.

The chain links TRBV20-1 to TRBJ2-3; TRBD2 aligns across 9 bases. J was trimmed by 12 bases and V by 4 bases; bases with no gene match: 5. CDR1 DFQATT and CDR2 SNEGSKA come from the germline V gene (reference sequence). The CDR3 has 11 amino acids. The CDR3 DNA sequence: TGCAGTGCTACGATAGCGGGAGTACAGTATTTT. It translates to CSATIAGVQYF.

The chain carries TRBV30 and TRBJ1-1; TRBD1 matches at 7 bases. Trimming at V came to 2 bases and at J to 9 bases, leaving 9 bases not matched to a gene. The CDR3 loop spans 13 amino acids. In germline, CDR1 is GTSNPN, CDR2 SVGIG (reference sequence). CDR3 amino acids: CAWSPKGGQKAFF. The CDR3 DNA reads as TGTGCCTGGAGTCCGAAGGGGGGACAGAAAGCTTTCTTT. Based on the CDR3 plus reference TRBV30 and TRBJ1-1, the full variable domain is SQTIHQWPATLVQPVGSPLSLECTVEGTSNPNLYWYRQAAGRGLQLLFYSVGIGQISSEVPQNLSASRPQDRQFILSSKKLLLSDSGFYLCAWSPKGGQKAFFGQGTRLTVV.

The V call is TRBV7-3, the J call TRBJ1-2, with D possibly being TRBD1 (6 bases). This CDR3 has 13 residues. V gave up 5 bases and J gave up 3 bases, with 10 bases separating them. Germline V gives CDR1 SGHTA, CDR2 FQGTGA. In nucleotides, the CDR3 is TGTGCCAGCAGCCCAGGGGTGGACTATGGCTACACCTTC. Translation: CASSPGVDYGYTF. Variable domain in full (rest from reference TRBV7-3 and TRBJ1-2): GAGVSQTPSNKVTEKGKYVELRCDPISGHTALYWYRQSLGQGPEFLIYFQGTGAADDSGLPNDRFFAVRPEGSVSTLKIQRTERGDSAVYLCASSPGVDYGYTFGSGTRLTVV.

The chain recombines TRBV7-2 with TRBJ1-2; 7 bases are shared with TRBD1. Germline loops: CDR1 SGHTA, CDR2 FQGNSA. The CDR3 has 16 amino acids. J gave up 3 bases and V 0 bases, and 7 bases lay outside the gene matches. In nucleotides, the CDR3 is TGTGCCAGCAGCTTAGCGGGGCACAGGGGCGACTATGGCTACACCTTC. It specifies CASSLAGHRGDYGYTF.

The chain joins TRBV10-3 to TRBJ2-2, with D hard to call. Trimming took off 6 bases at V and 5 bases at J, with 7 bases between the two ends. Germline assignment: CDR1 ENHRY and CDR2 SYGVKD. There are 12 residues in the CDR3. The CDR3 coding sequence is TGTGCCATCAGCGACATTACCGGGGAGCTGTTTTTT. This encodes CAISDITGELFF.

This clone was counted a few times. The chain is built from TRBV3-1 (or the pseudogene TRBV3-2) and TRBJ2-1, with 12 bases aligning to TRBD1. CDR1 is LGHDT and CDR2 is YNNKEL in the germline V gene (reference sequence). J was trimmed by 8 bases and V by 1 base; bases with no gene match: 3. This CDR3 comprises 15 residues. The CDR3 here is CASSQGDRGRDEQFF. The DNA of the CDR3 is TGTGCCAGCAGCCAAGGGGACAGGGGGCGGGATGAGCAGTTCTTC.

The rearrangement uses TRBV27 and TRBJ2-7; a weak D match, TRBD2 (5 bases). Trimming took off 10 bases at V and 1 base at J, with 8 bases between the two ends. The germline gives CDR1 MNHEY, CDR2 SMNVEV (reference sequence). This CDR3 region has 11 residues. CDR3 amino acids: CAIGDSYEQYF. The CDR3 coding sequence is TGTGCCATCGGGGATTCCTACGAGCAGTACTTC.